This TCR beta chain was retrieved from a study of shared clonotypes between healthy human individuals. General observations from the study: The rarefaction results pointed to incomplete sorted-subset sequencing despite large depth. Only blood underwent sampling, and tissue repertoires likely differ.

Libraries were prepared by immunoSEQ multiplex PCR; TCRdb keeps only in-frame clonotypes and omits some of them. This repertoire shows about 380,000 clones, 90% to 97% found once; its top ten account for 0.32%. All donors were Caucasian adults living in Nashville, Tennessee. Remarks on this clone: Its specificity is unknown.

The V segment lost 1 base and the J segment 9 bases; nucleotides outside the gene matches: 8. The CDR3 loop spans 14 amino acids. Germline V CDR1 and CDR2: MNHEY, SVGAGI. The sample was memory CD8+ T cells sorted from blood. Subset defined: CD45RO+ cells pooled with CCR7-negative TemRA cells. The chain couples TRBV6-5 to TRBJ1-1; 7 bases are a match to TRBD1. This TCR derives from a man younger than 45 in good health. CDR3 DNA sequence: TGTGCCAGCAGTTACTTCGACAGGGTGGAAAAAGCTTTCTTT. Translated, it gives CASSYFDRVEKAFF.